The 24 T cell receptor beta chains below all came from one sample that was sequenced in a study of CD8 T cells in Susac syndrome. After extraction with the RNeasy kit, roughly 0.5 to 1 ug of the RNA was reverse transcribed using random hexamers. MiXCR, run by TCRdb on the immunoSEQ multiplex PCR reads, gives a single entry per CDR3 protein. The sample includes roughly 100,000 distinct CDR3 sequences, roughly 94% of them seen just once. Material: CD4+ T cells from PBMCs. These receptors were obtained from a human donor with Susac syndrome.

V is TRBV28 and J is TRBJ2-1, with D unclear. Germline CDR1 is MDHEN and CDR2 is SYDVKM. Trimming removed 5 bases from V and 8 bases from J, with 13 bases in between. The CDR3 covers 13 residues. The CDR3 loop is CASSPPRRDEQFF. DNA of the CDR3: TGTGCCAGCAGTCCCCCCCGAAGGGATGAGCAGTTCTTC.

This clonotype came up once. The rearrangement uses TRBV4-3 and TRBJ1-3; perhaps TRBD1 as D (6 bases). CDR3 length: 16 residues. Per the germline V gene, CDR1 is LGHNA and CDR2 is YSLEER. The V end lost 1 base, the J end lost 0 bases, and 10 bases lay between the germline ends. CDR3 amino acids: CASSQVRGDSGNTIYF. The CDR3, as DNA: TGCGCCAGCAGCCAAGTAAGGGGGGACTCTGGAAACACCATATATTTT.

The V and J genes are TRBV5-1 and TRBJ2-7; 11 nucleotides match TRBD1. V lost 4 bases and J lost 4; bases outside the gene matches: 7. This CDR3 comprises 15 residues. Looked up from germline, CDR1 is SGHRS and CDR2 is YFSETQ. The CDR3 DNA sequence: TGCGCCAGCAGCCTAGGACAGGGGGCTCAATACGAGCAGTACTTC. Translated: CASSLGQGAQYEQYF.

The chain couples TRBV6-5 to TRBJ2-5; D is perhaps TRBD2 (7 bases). The CDR3 is 13 amino acids. Germline CDR1 MNHEY, CDR2 SVGAGI. Trimming cost V 8 bases and J 4 bases, with 14 bases left between them. CDR3 in DNA: TGTGCCAGCGGCGCCGGGGGGCGAGAGACCCAGTACTTC. This translates into CASGAGGRETQYF.

The V call is TRBV15, the J call TRBJ1-1, with D unresolved. Trimming pared 0 bases from V and 1 base from J, leaving 12 bases between. The CDR3 totals 16 residues. Germline V gene lookup returns CDR1 LNHNV and CDR2 YYDKDF (reference sequence). CDR3 sequence: CATSRDQWITNTEAFF. CDR3 coding DNA: TGTGCCACCAGCAGAGATCAATGGATCACGAACACTGAAGCTTTCTTT. Together with reference TRBV15 and TRBJ1-1, the CDR3 gives the full variable domain: DAMVIQNPRYQVTQFGKPVTLSCSQTLNHNVMYWYQQKSSQAPKLLFHYYDKDFNNEADTPDNFQSRRPNTSFCFLDIRSPGLGDTAMYLCATSRDQWITNTEAFFGQGTRLTVV.

The J gene is TRBJ2-3, the V gene TRBV7-2, with D possibly matching TRBD2 (6 bases). This CDR3 comprises 13 residues. The germline CDR1 and CDR2 sequences are SGHTA and FQGNSA. V lost 5 bases to trimming and J lost 2 bases, with 8 bases between them. CDR3 coding DNA: TGTGCCAGCAGCAGCGGGTCCACAGATACGCAGTATTTT. This sequence encodes CASSSGSTDTQYF.

The chain employs TRBV5-4 and TRBJ2-5; D possibly uses TRBD1 or TRBD2 (6 bases each). The V and J ends lost 4 bases and 5 bases respectively, with 15 bases between them. Germline assignment: CDR1 SGHNT and CDR2 YYREEE (reference sequence). There are 14 residues in the CDR3. CDR3 nucleotides: TGTGCCAGCAGCCGTACAGGGACTTCTGAGACCCAGTACTTC. Translation: CASSRTGTSETQYF.

This chain joins TRBV27 and TRBJ1-4; D gene unclear. Trimming took 0 bases from V and 8 from J, leaving 10 bases between them. The CDR3 spans 14 residues. Looked up from germline, CDR1 is MNHEY and CDR2 is SMNVEV (reference sequence). This chain's CDR3 is CASSLSRMAEKLFF. CDR3 sequence (DNA): TGTGCCAGCAGTTTATCCAGGATGGCCGAAAAACTGTTTTTT.

The V gene is TRBV30, the J gene TRBJ2-7; TRBD2 agrees at 9 bases. Germline CDR1 GTSNPN, CDR2 SVGIG (reference sequence). This CDR3 has 15 amino acids. V was pared by 3 bases and J by 0 bases, with 6 bases of the junction left unmatched. This chain's CDR3 is CAWRGFSGGSYEQYF. The CDR3 DNA is TGTGCCTGGAGGGGTTTTAGCGGGGGCTCCTACGAGCAGTACTTC.

The table lists this clonotype with a count of one. The chain links TRBV6-5 to TRBJ2-7; D possibly corresponds to TRBD1 (5 bases). The CDR3 is made up of 12 amino acids. V lost 8 bases to trimming and J lost 5 bases, with 13 bases between them. The germline CDR1 and CDR2 sequences are MNHEY and SVGAGI. The CDR3 DNA is TGTGCCAGCGTTACAGGTTCCCACGAGCAGTACTTC. It yields the protein CASVTGSHEQYF.

This clonotype was recorded a few times. CDR3 coding DNA: TGTGCCTGCCCAGCGGGGAGCTACAATGAGCAGTTCTTC. Its translation: CACPAGSYNEQFF. The genes are TRBV30 and TRBJ2-1; TRBD2 matches 7 bases. Germline V gene data show CDR1 as GTSNPN and CDR2 as SVGIG (reference sequence). V was pared by 6 bases and J by 3 bases, with 5 bases of the junction left unmatched. The CDR3 totals 13 residues.

J is TRBJ2-7 and V is TRBV29-1; the match to TRBD1 covers 7 bases. V trimming: 1 base; J trimming: 3 bases; junction bases outside the gene matches: 3. CDR1 is SQVTM, CDR2 ANQGSEA, per germline. CDR3 length equals 13 residues. CDR3 in DNA: TGCAGCGTTGAAGCGCGACAGGGCTACGAGCAGTACTTC. This codes for CSVEARQGYEQYF.

This rearrangement joins TRBV6-6 to TRBJ2-1; no definite D call. Germline CDR1 MNHNY, CDR2 SVGAGI (reference sequence). The CDR3 is 14 residues long. The V end was cut by 6 bases, the J end by 9 bases, with 18 bases between. The CDR3 nucleotides are TGTGCCAGCAGCCAGTCGAACAAAGACACTGAGCAGTTCTTC. Translation: CASSQSNKDTEQFF.

The V and J genes are TRBV5-1 and TRBJ2-1, with 10 bases fitting TRBD2. J was trimmed by 5 bases and V by 4 bases; bases with no gene match: 9. The CDR3 sequence is 16 residues long. The V gene's germline CDR1 is SGHRS and CDR2 YFSETQ. This CDR3 is CASSDTPSGGNNEQFF. CDR3 DNA: TGCGCCAGCAGCGACACCCCTAGCGGGGGAAACAATGAGCAGTTCTTC. Variable domain in full (rest from reference TRBV5-1 and TRBJ2-1): KAGVTQTPRYLIKTRGQQVTLSCSPISGHRSVSWYQQTPGQGLQFLFEYFSETQRNKGNFPGRFSGRQFSNSRSEMNVSTLELGDSALYLCASSDTPSGGNNEQFFGPGTRLTVL.

This chain uses TRBV20-1 with TRBJ1-1; D not certain. The germline V and J ends were trimmed by 6 bases and 0 bases, with 11 bases remaining between them. This CDR3 comprises 13 residues. Germline V gene lookup returns CDR1 DFQATT and CDR2 SNEGSKA (reference sequence). CDR3 region: CSARFSMNTEAFF. In nucleotides, the CDR3 is TGCAGTGCCCGGTTTAGTATGAACACTGAAGCTTTCTTT.

This chain connects TRBV7-8 to TRBJ2-5, with a tentative D call TRBD1 (6 bases). Germline V gene data show CDR1 as SGHVS and CDR2 as FQNEAQ. This CDR3 has 14 amino acids. Trimming removed 9 bases from V and 0 bases from J, with 14 bases in between. The CDR3 loop is CARHARGYQETQYF. For the CDR3, the DNA is TGTGCCAGGCATGCTAGGGGGTACCAAGAGACCCAGTACTTC. The whole variable domain, filled in from reference TRBV7-8 and TRBJ2-5, reads GAGVSQSPRYKVAKRGQDVALRCDPISGHVSLFWYQQALGQGPEFLTYFQNEAQLDKSGLPSDRFFAERPEGSVSTLKIQRTQQEDSAVYLCARHARGYQETQYFGPGTRLLVL.

The V and J genes are TRBV20-1 and TRBJ2-7; 8 nucleotides match TRBD1. The V segment lost 6 bases and the J segment 3 bases; nucleotides outside the gene matches: 7. Germline-derived CDR1 and CDR2 are DFQATT and SNEGSKA (reference sequence). The CDR3 runs to 13 residues. CDR3 DNA: TGCAGTGCCACTTGGACAGGGAGCTACGAGCAGTACTTC. As protein: CSATWTGSYEQYF.

The V call is TRBV29-1, the J call TRBJ2-2; the match to TRBD2 covers 7 bases. CDR1 is SQVTM, CDR2 ANQGSEA, per germline. There are 14 residues in the CDR3. V was pared by 5 bases and J by 1 base, with 4 bases of the junction left unmatched. CDR3 loop: CSVIGEGNTGELFF. The CDR3 DNA reads as TGCAGCGTTATCGGGGAGGGGAACACCGGGGAGCTGTTTTTT.

This clonotype was detected once. The gene calls are TRBV19 and TRBJ2-7; TRBD1 is a possible D gene (6 bases). Trimming took off 6 bases at V and 2 bases at J, with 11 bases between the two ends. CDR1 LNHDA and CDR2 SQIVND come from the germline V gene (reference sequence). The CDR3 consists of 13 residues. CDR3 region: CASSPGHPYEQYF. The CDR3 bases are TGTGCCAGTAGCCCGGGACATCCCTACGAGCAGTACTTC.

To note about this clonotype: Germline is not matched at one junction end, which may reflect a read error. The chain couples TRBV20-1 to TRBJ2-5, with TRBD2 matching over 8 bases. CDR3 length equals 8 residues. The germline V gene encodes CDR1 DFQATT and CDR2 SNEGSKA (reference sequence). CDR3: CSVRGGHF. CDR3 DNA sequence: TGCAGTGTCCGCGGGGGGCACTTC.

V and J are TRBV20-1 and TRBJ2-7; 8 bases align to TRBD2. Looked up from germline, CDR1 is DFQATT and CDR2 is SNEGSKA (reference sequence). This CDR3 has 14 amino acids. Unmatched junction bases numbered 11, after V lost 6 bases and J lost 4 bases. The CDR3 loop is CSAGGDPWRYEQYF. CDR3 nucleotide sequence: TGCAGTGCCGGGGGGGACCCCTGGAGGTACGAGCAGTACTTC.

CDR3 region: CASSHPGRAATDTQYF. The CDR3 DNA sequence: TGCGCCAGCAGCCACCCCGGGAGGGCTGCCACAGATACGCAGTATTTT. The chain links TRBV4-1 to TRBJ2-3, with 8 nucleotides matching TRBD2. This CDR3 is built from 16 residues. Trimming removed 3 bases from V and 2 bases from J; junction bases left unmatched: 7. CDR1 MGHRA and CDR2 YSYEKL come from the germline V gene.

This chain connects TRBV28 to TRBJ2-3; TRBD2 agrees at 10 bases. Germline-derived CDR1 and CDR2 are MDHEN and SYDVKM. V trimming: 6 bases; J trimming: 7 bases; junction bases outside the gene matches: 13. This CDR3 comprises 16 residues. DNA for the CDR3: TGTGCCAGCAGCCTGTCTTCATTAGCGGGGGGAAATACGCAGTATTTT. Its translation is CASSLSSLAGGNTQYF.

The V gene is TRBV20-1, the J gene TRBJ2-1, with 7 nucleotides matching TRBD2. Germline V CDR1 and CDR2: DFQATT, SNEGSKA (reference sequence). After removal of 5 bases from V and 5 bases from J, the junction contained 3 bases not matched to a gene. CDR3 size: 12 residues. Written as DNA, the CDR3 is TGCAGTGCTTCCCGGGGGGACAATGAGCAGTTCTTC. As protein: CSASRGDNEQFF.